The rows below give T cell receptor beta chains drawn from one sample of a study of blood T cell repertoires in COVID-19. Sequencing used immunoSEQ multiplex PCR; TCRdb keeps in-frame clones, though not all of them. The table lists some 300,000 clones, about nine tenths of them singletons. The sample was PBMCs or T cells enriched from blood (not recorded which). The receptors come from a middle-aged woman who had recovered from COVID-19. The CDR3 runs from the conserved cysteine through the conserved F or W. The D gene is left open where the match is weak. For some rows the clone size is stated as once, few or many, or as a class when expanded; others skip it.

clone_size	v_call	j_call	d_call	cdr3_nt	cdr3_aa
.	TRBV12-3/TRBV12-4	TRBJ1-1	.	TGTGCCAGCAGTTTAGGGACATTGGGAGAAGCTTTCTTT	CASSLGTLGEAFF
once	TRBV7-2	TRBJ1-6	TRBD1	TGTGCCAGCAGCCCCAGACAGGGTTCGGGTTCACCCCTCCACTTT	CASSPRQGSGSPLHF
.	TRBV10-3	TRBJ2-1	TRBD2	TGTGCCATCAGTGACATAAGCGGGAGGAGCTCCTACAATGAGCAGTTCTTC	CAISDISGRSSYNEQFF
.	TRBV11-2	TRBJ2-2	.	TGTGCCAGCAGCCGTTCACTCCCCACCGGGGAGCTGTTTTTT	CASSRSLPTGELFF
.	TRBV12-3/TRBV12-4	TRBJ1-5	.	TGTGCCAGCAGCCTGACAGCTAATCAGCCCCAGCATTTT	CASSLTANQPQHF
.	TRBV29-1	TRBJ2-1	TRBD2	TGCAGCGCTCGAAAAGGGACTAGCGGGAATCGGAATGAGCAGTTCTTC	CSARKGTSGNRNEQFF
.	TRBV28	TRBJ1-6	TRBD1	TGTGCCAGCAGTTTATCCGACAGGGGTCGTTCACCCCTCCACTTT	CASSLSDRGRSPLHF
.	TRBV18	TRBJ2-7	TRBD2	TGTGCCAGCTCACCCGCCGGGACTAGCGGGAGGTACGAGCAGTACTTC	CASSPAGTSGRYEQYF
.	TRBV5-1	TRBJ2-2	TRBD2	TGCGCCAGCAGCTTTGACGGGGGGGCGTTCACCGGGGAGCTGTTTTTT	CASSFDGGAFTGELFF
.	TRBV4-1	TRBJ2-5	TRBD2	TGCGCCAGCAGTCGGACTAGCGGGGGGCTTGGAGAGACCCAGTACTTC	CASSRTSGGLGETQYF
.	TRBV5-1	TRBJ2-1	TRBD1	TGCGCCAGCAGCTCCGGGACAGTACACAATGAGCAGTTCTTC	CASSSGTVHNEQFF
.	TRBV30	TRBJ2-5	TRBD2	TGTGCCTGGAGTATTGGGGGATCTCTAGCGGGAGGATTTGGAGAGACCCAGTACTTC	CAWSIGGSLAGGFGETQYF
.	TRBV28	TRBJ1-6	TRBD1	TGTGCCAGCAGTGCCTCCGGGACAGCCAATTCACCCCTCCACTTT	CASSASGTANSPLHF
.	TRBV11-3	TRBJ2-3	.	TGTGCCAGCAGCCCGGGGTGGGGTACGCAGTATTTT	CASSPGWGTQYF
.	TRBV7-9	TRBJ1-1	.	TGTGCCAGCAGCTTAGGGGGGGCTGAAGCTTTCTTT	CASSLGGAEAFF
.	TRBV19	TRBJ2-7	.	TGTGCCAGTAGTATAAGCCCGCGGTATCCCTCCGAGCAGTACTTC	CASSISPRYPSEQYF
.	TRBV6-5	TRBJ2-2	.	TGTGCCAGCAGCGTCTCGGGCGGGACCGGGGAGCTGTTTTTT	CASSVSGGTGELFF
.	TRBV5-4	TRBJ1-2	.	TGTGCCAGCAGCTTTCAGTTAAGCTATGGCTACACCTTC	CASSFQLSYGYTF
.	TRBV5-1	TRBJ1-1	.	TGCGCCAGCGCGGGACGGATGAACACTGAAGCTTTCTTT	CASAGRMNTEAFF
.	TRBV7-2	TRBJ2-5	TRBD2	TGTGCCAGCAGCTTAGGACTAGCGGGAGGGCAAGAGACCCAGTACTTC	CASSLGLAGGQETQYF
.	TRBV19	TRBJ1-1	.	TGTGCCAGTAGTATAGTCGGGGAGCAGGTGAACACTGAAGCTTTCTTT	CASSIVGEQVNTEAFF
.	TRBV30	TRBJ1-1	.	TGTGCCTGGAGTGTAACTCGTGCAGCTTTCTTT	CAWSVTRAAFF
.	TRBV30	TRBJ2-2	.	TGTGCCTGGAGACAGGACAACGGCGGGGAGCTGTTTTTT	CAWRQDNGGELFF
.	TRBV12-3/TRBV12-4	TRBJ2-5	.	TGTGCCAGCGCACCGGAGTTCGAGGAGACCCAGTACTTC	CASAPEFEETQYF
.	TRBV4-1	TRBJ2-7	TRBD2	TGCGCCAGCAGCCTAGGGCGTAGCGGGGGGAGGGACGAGCAGTACTTC	CASSLGRSGGRDEQYF
.	TRBV18	TRBJ2-7	.	TGTGCCAGCTCACCAACAGAGAGCTCCTACGAGCAGTACTTC	CASSPTESSYEQYF
.	TRBV7-9	TRBJ2-6	.	TGTGCCAGCAGCTTGCGGCGGGAAGTTTCTGGGGCCAACGTCCTGACTTTC	CASSLRREVSGANVLTF
.	TRBV19	TRBJ1-2	TRBD1	TGTGCCAGTAGTCCTGGGACAGGTTATGGCTACACCTTC	CASSPGTGYGYTF
.	TRBV19	TRBJ1-5	TRBD1	TGTGCCAGTAGTATGAAGAACTCCGGGACAGGGGGCGGTCAGCCCCAGCATTTT	CASSMKNSGTGGGQPQHF
few	TRBV19	TRBJ1-5	.	TGTGCCAGTAGTATTGGGGCGATCCCGGCCCAGCATTTT	CASSIGAIPAQHF
.	TRBV19	TRBJ1-2	TRBD1	TGTGCCAGTAGTAAGGACAGGGACTATGGCTACACCTTC	CASSKDRDYGYTF
.	TRBV2	TRBJ1-2	TRBD1	TGTGCCAGCAGTGAGTACTTAGGGACAGGGATCGACTATGGCTACACCTTC	CASSEYLGTGIDYGYTF
.	TRBV7-2	TRBJ2-7	.	TGTGCCAGCAGCTTCGCAGGGAACTACGAGCAGTACTTC	CASSFAGNYEQYF
.	TRBV5-1	TRBJ1-1	.	TGCGCCAGCAGCTTGGAGCAGGGGCGTAAGAACACTGAAGCTTTCTTT	CASSLEQGRKNTEAFF
.	TRBV28	TRBJ1-4	.	TGTGCCAGCAGTTTAATGGCAGGGTCTAATGAAAAACTGTTTTTT	CASSLMAGSNEKLFF
.	TRBV7-2	TRBJ1-5	.	TGTGCCAGCAGCTTGACCGACACGAATCAGCCCCAGCATTTT	CASSLTDTNQPQHF
.	TRBV5-6	TRBJ1-2	TRBD1	TGTGCCAGCAGCGCCTACGACAGGGGGCGAATAGGCTACACCTTC	CASSAYDRGRIGYTF
.	TRBV6-4	TRBJ1-1	.	TGTGCCACCTTCCAACCGGGGGGGATGAACACTGAAGCTTTCTTT	CATFQPGGMNTEAFF
.	TRBV28	TRBJ2-7	TRBD1	TGTGCCAGCAGTTCCACCGTCCGGGACAGGGGATGGGTGCAGTACTTC	CASSSTVRDRGWVQYF
.	TRBV29-1	TRBJ1-1	TRBD1	TGCAGCGCCCCTGCAGGGGGCAGGAGGTTCTCTGAAGCTTTCTTT	CSAPAGGRRFSEAFF
.	TRBV5-1	TRBJ2-3	.	TGCGCCAGCAGCTTAACAGACCCTAGCACAGATACGCAGTATTTT	CASSLTDPSTDTQYF
many	TRBV5-6	TRBJ1-1	.	TGTGCCAGCAGCTTGGTGCAGGGGGAAGCTTTCTTT	CASSLVQGEAFF
few	TRBV7-9	TRBJ1-1	.	TGTGCCAGCAGCTTGGCAGGGAACACTGAAGCTTTCTTT	CASSLAGNTEAFF
.	TRBV4-1	TRBJ1-1	TRBD1	TGCGCCAGCAGCCAGCTCCTCGGACAGGGTCACACTGAAGCTTTCTTT	CASSQLLGQGHTEAFF
.	TRBV29-1	TRBJ1-2	.	TGCAGCGCCTTGACAGGATTTGGCTACACCTTC	CSALTGFGYTF
.	TRBV10-3	TRBJ2-5	TRBD2	TGTGCCATCAGCCGGGGACTAGCGGAACAAGAGACCCAGTACTTC	CAISRGLAEQETQYF
.	TRBV28	TRBJ1-5	.	TGTGCCAGCCGGGAAGGAGGGGAATTTAGCAATCAGCCCCAGCATTTT	CASREGGEFSNQPQHF
.	TRBV11-2	TRBJ1-1	.	TGTGCCAGCAGCCGAGTATCCGCGCCAGGAGAAGCTTTCTTT	CASSRVSAPGEAFF
.	TRBV12-5	TRBJ1-4	TRBD1	TGTGCTAGTGGTTCCGGACAGGGAAAGACTAATGAAAAACTGTTTTTT	CASGSGQGKTNEKLFF
few	TRBV28	TRBJ1-5	TRBD1	TGTGCCAGCAGTCGATACCGGGACAGGGGGCCAGGCAATCAGCCCCAGCATTTT	CASSRYRDRGPGNQPQHF
.	TRBV10-1	TRBJ2-2	TRBD1	TGCGCCAGCAGTGAAGCATTAAGAGGGGGCAGCGGGGAGCTGTTTTTT	CASSEALRGGSGELFF
.	TRBV6-1	TRBJ1-5	.	TGTGCCAGCAGTGAAAGAGGTCAGCCCCAGCATTTT	CASSERGQPQHF
.	TRBV27	TRBJ2-1	TRBD1	TGTGCCAGCAGTTTCAGGGGGCCGGGGAGTCATGAGCAGTTCTTC	CASSFRGPGSHEQFF
.	TRBV9	TRBJ2-1	.	TGTGCCAGCAGCGGCGAGTTTGGGGGCCCCTACAATGAGCAGTTCTTC	CASSGEFGGPYNEQFF
.	TRBV2	TRBJ2-2	.	TGTGCCAGCAGGCCCGGAGTGAACACCGGGGAGCTGTTTTTT	CASRPGVNTGELFF
.	TRBV18	TRBJ2-7	TRBD1	TGTGCCAGCTCACAGGACACAGGGGGCAGGAACGAGCAGTACTTC	CASSQDTGGRNEQYF
.	TRBV27	TRBJ2-7	.	TGTGCCAGCAGTTTGGGCAGATCCTACGAGCAGTACTTC	CASSLGRSYEQYF